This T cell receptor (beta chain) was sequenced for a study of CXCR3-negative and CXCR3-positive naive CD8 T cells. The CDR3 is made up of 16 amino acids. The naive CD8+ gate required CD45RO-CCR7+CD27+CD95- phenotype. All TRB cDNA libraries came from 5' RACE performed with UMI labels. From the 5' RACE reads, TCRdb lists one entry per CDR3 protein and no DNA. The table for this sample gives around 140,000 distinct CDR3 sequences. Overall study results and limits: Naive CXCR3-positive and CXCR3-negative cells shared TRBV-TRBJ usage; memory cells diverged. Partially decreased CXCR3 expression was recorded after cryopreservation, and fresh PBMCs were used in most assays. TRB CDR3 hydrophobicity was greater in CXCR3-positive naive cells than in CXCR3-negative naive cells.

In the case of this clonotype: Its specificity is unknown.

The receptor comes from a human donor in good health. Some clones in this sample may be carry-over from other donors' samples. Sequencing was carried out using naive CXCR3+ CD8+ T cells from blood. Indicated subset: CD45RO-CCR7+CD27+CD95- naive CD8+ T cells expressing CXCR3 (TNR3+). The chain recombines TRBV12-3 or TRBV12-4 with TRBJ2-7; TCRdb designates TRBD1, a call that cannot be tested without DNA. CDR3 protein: CASSLGTGRGSYEQYF.